Listed below are T cell receptor beta chains from one sample, sequenced in a study of early T cells in non-severe SARS-CoV-2 infection. TCRdb processed the 5' RACE reads anew with MiXCR; each CDR3 protein has one entry. This table holds approximately 27,000 distinct CDR3 sequences, about 4.6% found once. The sample taken for sequencing was whole blood. The receptors come from an adult who was a healthcare worker with PCR-confirmed SARS-CoV-2 infection or an uninfected control (not recorded which). Each CDR3 is given with its conserved first and last residue. D genes are given only for firm matches. Clone size is shown for a subset of rows, as once, few, many or a class of expanded clone.

length,J,D,size,V,CDR3,DNA
15,TRBJ2-7,TRBD2,.,TRBV14,CASSQDLGLAGEQYF,TGTGCCAGCAGCCAAGACCTGGGACTAGCGGGAGAGCAGTACTTC
12,TRBJ2-1,.,many,TRBV29-1,CSVRGQWDEQFF,TGCAGCGTCCGGGGCCAATGGGATGAGCAGTTCTTC
16,TRBJ2-3,.,many,TRBV11-2,CASSHKPGLSTDTQYF,TGTGCCAGCAGCCATAAACCAGGGTTGAGCACAGATACGCAGTATTTT
12,TRBJ1-4,TRBD1,many,TRBV27,CASSWTGEKLFF,TGTGCCAGCAGTTGGACAGGGGAAAAACTGTTTTTT
16,TRBJ2-1,TRBD2,many,TRBV2,CASRPLAGATYNEQFF,TGTGCCAGCAGACCACTAGCGGGGGCAACCTACAATGAGCAGTTCTTC
14,TRBJ2-3,TRBD2,many,TRBV29-1,CSGNSGRSTDTQYF,TGCAGCGGAAATAGCGGGAGAAGCACAGATACGCAGTATTTT
15,TRBJ2-1,TRBD2,.,TRBV5-4,CASSSPAGGPGEQFF,TGTGCCAGCAGCTCCCCTGCGGGGGGGCCAGGTGAGCAGTTCTTC
12,TRBJ1-2,TRBD1,many,TRBV7-2,CASSPQGGVYTF,TGTGCCAGCAGCCCCCAGGGGGGGGTCTACACCTTC
15,TRBJ2-2,.,many,TRBV4-1,CASSQEVKNTGELFF,TGCGCCAGCAGCCAAGAGGTGAAGAACACCGGGGAGCTGTTTTTT
16,TRBJ2-7,TRBD2,.,TRBV27,CASRPQTGGASYEQYF,TGTGCCAGCAGGCCGCAAACGGGAGGGGCCTCCTACGAGCAGTACTTC
14,TRBJ1-5,TRBD1,.,TRBV6-6,CAIQGALDNQPQHF,TGTGCCATACAGGGGGCATTAGACAATCAGCCCCAGCATTTT
13,TRBJ1-2,.,many,TRBV12-3/TRBV12-4,CASSLGRNYGYTF,TGTGCCAGCAGTTTAGGCAGGAACTATGGCTACACCTTC
14,TRBJ1-1,.,many,TRBV12-3/TRBV12-4,CASSRVGLNTEAFF,TGTGCCAGCAGCCGCGTAGGGCTGAACACTGAAGCTTTCTTT
16,TRBJ2-7,.,.,TRBV11-2,CASSQWGGRAFNEQYF,TGTGCCAGCAGCCAATGGGGGGGCAGGGCCTTTAACGAGCAGTACTTC
15,TRBJ2-3,TRBD2,.,TRBV5-1,CASSVAGTSEDTQYF,TGCGCCAGCAGCGTAGCCGGGACTAGCGAAGATACGCAGTATTTT
17,TRBJ2-1,.,medium-sized,TRBV7-9,CASREASRKSSYNEQFF,TGTGCCAGCAGGGAGGCCAGCCGCAAAAGCTCCTACAATGAGCAGTTCTTC
15,TRBJ2-2,.,many,TRBV7-8,CASSPQGSGTGELFF,TGTGCCAGCAGCCCCCAGGGCTCGGGCACCGGGGAGCTGTTTTTT
14,TRBJ2-7,TRBD1,.,TRBV27,CASSLQQGSNEQYF,TGTGCCAGCAGTTTACAACAGGGGTCGAACGAGCAGTACTTC
16,TRBJ2-1,TRBD1,.,TRBV5-5,CASSLPTGGLYNEQFF,TGTGCCAGCAGCCTCCCCACAGGGGGCCTATACAATGAGCAGTTCTTC
16,TRBJ1-1,.,many,TRBV7-2,CASSSQQINMNTEAFF,TGTGCCAGCAGCTCCCAACAGATTAATATGAACACTGAAGCTTTCTTT
15,TRBJ2-5,TRBD2,.,TRBV7-8,CASSHQGGSQETQYF,TGTGCCAGCAGCCACCAGGGAGGGAGCCAAGAGACCCAGTACTTC
13,TRBJ1-6,.,few,TRBV4-1,CASSQELRSPLHF,TGCGCCAGCAGCCAAGAGTTGAGGTCACCCCTCCACTTT
13,TRBJ2-4,.,many,TRBV15,CATSRGRGDIQYF,TGTGCCACCAGCAGAGGGAGAGGGGACATTCAGTACTTC
13,TRBJ1-5,.,many,TRBV7-2,CASSLADLGPQHF,TGTGCCAGCAGCTTAGCAGACTTAGGACCCCAGCATTTT
18,TRBJ1-3,.,many,TRBV3-1,CASSQVLNRFPSGNTIYF,TGTGCCAGCAGCCAAGTCCTAAACCGCTTTCCCTCTGGAAACACCATATATTTT
18,TRBJ2-2,TRBD2,many,TRBV5-1,CASSFRTSGRGNTGELFF,TGCGCCAGCAGCTTCCGGACTAGCGGGAGGGGAAACACCGGGGAGCTGTTTTTT
17,TRBJ2-2,.,many,TRBV20-1,CSARDPGGRGETGELFF,TGCAGTGCTAGAGATCCTGGAGGACGCGGGGAGACCGGGGAGCTGTTTTTT
14,TRBJ1-1,TRBD1,many,TRBV18,CASSPPSTGLEAFF,TGTGCCAGCTCACCACCGTCGACAGGGCTGGAAGCTTTCTTT
14,TRBJ2-4,TRBD1,many,TRBV7-3,CASSLQGIGDIQYF,TGTGCCAGCAGCCTACAGGGGATCGGAGACATTCAGTACTTC
15,TRBJ1-3,.,many,TRBV28,CASTLPGASGNTIYF,TGTGCCAGCACCTTACCGGGCGCGTCCGGAAACACCATATATTTT
13,TRBJ2-5,TRBD1,many,TRBV29-1,CSVAGQGQETQYF,TGCAGCGTCGCTGGACAGGGACAAGAGACCCAGTACTTC
18,TRBJ1-2,.,many,TRBV28,CASSPIGGMRGYDYGYTF,TGTGCCAGCAGTCCCATCGGGGGAATGAGGGGATACGACTATGGCTACACCTTC
16,TRBJ2-6,.,many,TRBV7-3,CASSLSPLSGANVLTF,TGTGCCAGCAGCTTAAGCCCGTTATCTGGGGCCAACGTCCTGACTTTC
15,TRBJ2-3,.,many,TRBV29-1,CSVEWGYSSTDTQYF,TGCAGCGTTGAATGGGGGTACTCTAGCACAGATACGCAGTATTTT
15,TRBJ2-7,.,many,TRBV18,CASSLPGQGDYEQYF,TGTGCCAGCTCACTCCCGGGGCAGGGAGACTACGAGCAGTACTTC
14,TRBJ2-2,TRBD2,many,TRBV20-1,CSAKSGRVTGELFF,TGCAGTGCCAAAAGCGGGAGGGTAACCGGGGAGCTGTTTTTT
16,TRBJ2-1,TRBD2,many,TRBV20-1,CSATPPGGSVYNEQFF,TGCAGTGCAACCCCTCCTGGCGGGAGCGTCTACAATGAGCAGTTCTTC
17,TRBJ1-2,.,many,TRBV11-2,CASSLEAQGVLNYGYTF,TGTGCCAGCAGCTTAGAAGCTCAGGGAGTCCTTAACTATGGCTACACCTTC
15,TRBJ2-1,TRBD2,many,TRBV11-2,CASSLPPSGRIEQFF,TGTGCCAGCAGCTTACCCCCTAGCGGGAGGATCGAGCAGTTCTTC
15,TRBJ2-1,TRBD1,.,TRBV20-1,CSARSQDRVWDEQFF,TGCAGTGCTAGATCCCAGGACAGGGTTTGGGATGAGCAGTTCTTC
13,TRBJ1-5,.,few,TRBV20-1,CSAMSRGNQPQHF,TGCAGTGCTATGTCCAGGGGAAATCAGCCCCAGCATTTT